These 17 T cell receptor beta chains were all obtained from the same sample, sequenced in a study of T cell repertoires in cytomegalovirus infection. One entry per CDR3 protein, called by TCRdb with MiXCR from the reads. This sample yields 630,000 or so distinct CDR3 sequences, of which more than 20% are seen a single time; approximately 8.2% belongs to the top ten. Sequenced: CD8+ T cells from PBMCs. These receptors were taken from a human donor in good health (CMV status not recorded). Some clones in this sample may be carry-over from other donors' samples.

This clonotype was seen a handful of times. The chain employs TRBV13 and TRBJ2-5; TRBD2 matches at 9 bases. Looked up from germline, CDR1 is PRHDT and CDR2 is FYEKMQ (reference sequence). The CDR3 is 16 amino acids. Trimming cost V 7 bases and J 3 bases; bases outside gene matches: 12. CDR3 region: CASTLSGGGDKETQYF. CDR3 sequence (DNA): TGTGCCAGCACCCTTAGTGGCGGGGGGGACAAAGAGACCCAGTACTTC.

This clonotype was observed a handful of times. The rearrangement uses TRBV12-3 or TRBV12-4 and TRBJ2-7; D is uncertain. This CDR3 contains 13 residues. V shed 1 base and J shed 5 bases, with 9 bases lying between them. CDR3 loop: CASSLGGPDEQYV. CDR3 bases: TGTGCCAGCAGTTTAGGCGGACCGGACGAGCAGTACGTC.

This clonotype came up many times. The rearrangement joins TRBV7-2 to TRBJ2-4; D is possibly TRBD2 (6 bases). Per the germline V gene, CDR1 is SGHTA and CDR2 is FQGNSA. The length of the CDR3 is 15 residues. The V gene lost 0 bases and the J gene lost 0 bases, with 6 bases spanning the gap. CDR3 region: CASSLAGGAKNIQYF. CDR3 in DNA: TGTGCCAGCAGCTTAGCCGGGGGAGCCAAAAACATTCAGTACTTC.

This chain connects TRBV7-9 to TRBJ1-2, with D possibly being TRBD1 (5 bases). Trimming pared 5 bases from V and 8 bases from J, leaving 18 bases between. CDR1 is SEHNR, CDR2 FQNEAQ, per germline (reference sequence). CDR3 length: 14 residues. This CDR3 is CASSLGAGPRGYTF. CDR3 coding DNA: TGTGCCAGCAGCCTAGGGGCGGGACCTCGGGGCTACACCTTC.

This chain joins TRBV14 and TRBJ2-7, with D perhaps being TRBD1 or TRBD2 (5 bases each). Trimming shortened V by 5 bases and J by 1 base, and 15 bases separated the two germline ends. The CDR3 is made up of 15 amino acids. CDR1 is SGHDN and CDR2 is FVKESK in the germline V gene. The CDR3 DNA reads TGTGCCAGCAGCAGGGAATCGGGGCGATCCTACGAGCAGTACTTC. Translating gives CASSRESGRSYEQYF.

The rearrangement links TRBV5-6 to TRBJ1-1, with no clear D. With 0 bases removed from V and 4 bases from J, the gap between germline ends came to 10 bases. The CDR3 extends over 14 amino acids. Germline loops: CDR1 SGHDT, CDR2 YYEEEE. CDR3 in amino acids: CASSLGVASTEAFF. CDR3 nucleotide sequence: TGTGCCAGCAGCTTGGGAGTGGCCAGCACTGAAGCTTTCTTT.

This clonotype has ten or more counts. The chain carries TRBV10-1 and TRBJ2-3, with D perhaps matching TRBD1 (6 bases). Trimming removed 3 bases at V and 3 bases at J, with 10 bases between. Germline assignment: CDR1 WNHNN and CDR2 SYGVQD (reference sequence). This CDR3 has 14 residues. The CDR3 DNA is TGCGCCAGCAGTGACGAGGGGGAAACAGATACGCAGTATTTT. This gives the protein CASSDEGETDTQYF.

This clonotype has just one count. V usage is TRBV10-3 and J usage is TRBJ2-3; either TRBD1 or TRBD2 may fit D (7 bases each). Per germline, CDR1 ENHRY and CDR2 SYGVKD. CDR3 size: 14 residues. The CDR3 here is CVIQTGRGTDTQYF. DNA for the CDR3: TGTGTCATACAGACAGGGAGGGGCACAGATACGCAGTATTTT.

This clonotype was seen ten or more times. The genes are TRBV12-5 and TRBJ1-2, with D perhaps matching TRBD1 (5 bases). Germline CDR1 LGHNT, CDR2 FRNRAP. The CDR3 spans 13 residues. V was pared by 6 bases and J by 6 bases, with 14 bases between. The CDR3 DNA follows: TGTGCTAGTGGACGGGGAGGGGATCATGGCTACACCTTC. Residues: CASGRGGDHGYTF.

In this sample, this clonotype turned up many times. The rearrangement joins TRBV7-2 to TRBJ2-5; D remains ambiguous. Between the trimmed V and J ends, which lost 1 base and 0 bases, there was a span of 9 bases. The CDR3 sequence is 15 residues long. Germline V gives CDR1 SGHTA, CDR2 FQGNSA. This chain's CDR3 is CASSLGVIYQETQYF. In nucleotides, the CDR3 is TGTGCCAGCAGCTTAGGGGTTATTTACCAAGAGACCCAGTACTTC.

This clonotype was detected many times. The chain uses TRBV12-3 or TRBV12-4 and TRBJ1-1; no definite D call. The length of the CDR3 is 11 residues. With 7 bases removed from V and 0 bases from J, the gap between germline ends came to 3 bases. In DNA, the CDR3 is TGTGCCAGCACGATGAACACTGAAGCTTTCTTT. Translated: CASTMNTEAFF.

This clonotype turned up a few times. This chain connects TRBV20-1 to TRBJ2-7; 7 positions agree with TRBD1. This CDR3 comprises 15 residues. CDR1 is DFQATT and CDR2 is SNEGSKA in the germline V gene (reference sequence). V lost 3 bases and J lost 5; bases outside the gene matches: 13. The CDR3 nucleotides read TGCAGTGCTAGGTCGATGACAGGGCCAAGAAACGAGCAGTACTTC. Amino acid sequence: CSARSMTGPRNEQYF.

This rearrangement joins TRBV29-1 to TRBJ1-2; D call uncertain. Trimming took 2 bases from V and 6 from J, leaving 16 bases between them. CDR1 SQVTM and CDR2 ANQGSEA come from the germline V gene. This CDR3 region has 14 residues. The chain's CDR3 is CSVERPSGGHGYTF. In DNA, the CDR3 is TGCAGCGTTGAAAGACCTTCGGGCGGGCATGGCTACACCTTC.

V usage is TRBV20-1 and J usage is TRBJ2-1, with TRBD1 as a possible D gene (6 bases). Germline lookup yields CDR1 DFQATT and CDR2 SNEGSKA (reference sequence). CDR3 size: 12 residues. Deletions cut 6 bases from V and 4 bases from J, with 10 bases between. CDR3 amino acids: CSAPRGYNEQFF. The CDR3 DNA follows: TGCAGTGCCCCAAGGGGGTACAATGAGCAGTTCTTC.

J is TRBJ2-2 and V is TRBV24-1; D gene unclear. The ends were cut back, 2 bases at V and 10 bases at J, with 7 bases in the middle. The CDR3 spans 12 residues. Looked up from germline, CDR1 is KGHDR and CDR2 is SFDVKD. The CDR3: CATSDYGEELFF. CDR3 sequence (DNA): TGTGCCACCAGTGATTATGGCGAGGAGCTGTTTTTT.

This rearrangement joins TRBV19 to TRBJ2-1, with 9 bases aligning to TRBD2. V lost 3 bases and J lost 5; bases outside the gene matches: 2. The CDR3 consists of 14 residues. From germline, CDR1 is LNHDA and CDR2 SQIVND (reference sequence). The chain's CDR3 is CASSIASGDNEQFF. The CDR3 DNA reads TGTGCCAGTAGTATTGCTAGCGGGGACAATGAGCAGTTCTTC.

Ten or more counts support this clonotype. Because it lacks the conserved phenylalanine or tryptophan at the end, this CDR3 is likely a read error. The DNA is omitted, as the CDR3 cannot be located on it reliably, and the CDR3 follows TCRdb's listing. This CDR3 reads CASSSKRNRGRL. The V and J genes are TRBV7-9 and TRBJ1-5; the table's D call, TRBD1, was not checked against the DNA. CDR1 is SEHNR and CDR2 is FQNEAQ in the germline V gene (reference sequence). The CDR3 is 12 amino acids in total, end residues counted.